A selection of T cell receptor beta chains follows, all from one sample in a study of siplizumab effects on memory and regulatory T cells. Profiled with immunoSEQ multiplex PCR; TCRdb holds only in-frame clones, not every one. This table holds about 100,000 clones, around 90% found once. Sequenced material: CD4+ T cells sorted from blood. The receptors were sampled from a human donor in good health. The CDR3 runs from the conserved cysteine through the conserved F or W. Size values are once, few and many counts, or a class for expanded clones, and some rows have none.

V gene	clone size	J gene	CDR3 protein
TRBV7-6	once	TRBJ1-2	CASSLGQGMDGYTF
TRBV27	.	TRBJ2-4	CASSLGSIRYF
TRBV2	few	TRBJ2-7	CASTSHEQYF
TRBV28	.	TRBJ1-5	CASSPLGGQPQHF
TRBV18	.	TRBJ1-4	CASSPGWNEKLFF
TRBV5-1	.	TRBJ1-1	CASSPQQGTMNTEAFF
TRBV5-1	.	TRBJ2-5	CASSPGLQETQYF
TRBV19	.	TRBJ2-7	CASSPRTGNLYEQYF
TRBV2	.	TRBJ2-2	CASSLLRGNTGELFF
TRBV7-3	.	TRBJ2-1	CASRNGGPGLNEQFF
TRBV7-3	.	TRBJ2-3	CASSTFGQGTDTQYF
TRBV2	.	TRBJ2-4	CASRAGVAKNIQYF
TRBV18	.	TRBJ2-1	CASSPNLAGAHNEQFF
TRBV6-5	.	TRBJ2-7	CASSLGNEQYF
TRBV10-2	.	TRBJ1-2	CASSGSDTGGEGYTF
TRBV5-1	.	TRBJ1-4	CASSLALGTGEKLFF
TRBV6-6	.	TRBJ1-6	CASNLANSPLHF